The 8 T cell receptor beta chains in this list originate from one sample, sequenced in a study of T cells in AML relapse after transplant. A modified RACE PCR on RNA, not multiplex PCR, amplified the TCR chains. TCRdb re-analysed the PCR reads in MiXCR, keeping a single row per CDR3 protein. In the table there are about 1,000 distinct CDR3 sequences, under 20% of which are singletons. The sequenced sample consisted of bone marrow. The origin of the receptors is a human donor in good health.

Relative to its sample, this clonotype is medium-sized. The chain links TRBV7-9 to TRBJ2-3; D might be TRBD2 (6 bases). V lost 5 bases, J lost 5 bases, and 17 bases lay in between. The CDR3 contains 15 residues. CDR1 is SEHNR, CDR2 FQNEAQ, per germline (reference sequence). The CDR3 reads CASSLPAGRGDTQYF. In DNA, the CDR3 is TGTGCCAGCAGCCTCCCGGCCGGGAGAGGAGATACGCAGTATTTT.

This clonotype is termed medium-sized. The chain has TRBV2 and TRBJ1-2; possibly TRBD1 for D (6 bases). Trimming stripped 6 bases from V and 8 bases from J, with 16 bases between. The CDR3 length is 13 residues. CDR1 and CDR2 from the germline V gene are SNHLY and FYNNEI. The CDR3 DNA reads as TGTGCCAGCAGAGGCGGGACTGGGGGCGGCTACACCTTC. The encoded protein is CASRGGTGGGYTF.

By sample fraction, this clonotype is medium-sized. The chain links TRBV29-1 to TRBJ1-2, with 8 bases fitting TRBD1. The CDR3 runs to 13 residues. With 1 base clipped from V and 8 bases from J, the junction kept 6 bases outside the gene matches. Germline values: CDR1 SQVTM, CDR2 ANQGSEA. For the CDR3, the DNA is TGCAGCGTTGAAGGCCGGACAGGGCGCGGCTACACCTTC. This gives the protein CSVEGRTGRGYTF.

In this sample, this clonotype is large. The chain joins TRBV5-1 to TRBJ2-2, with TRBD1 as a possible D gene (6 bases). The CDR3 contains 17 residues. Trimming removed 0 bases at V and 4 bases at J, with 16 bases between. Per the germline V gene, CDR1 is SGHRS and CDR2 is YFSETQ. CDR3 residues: CASSLGVQGFGTGELFF. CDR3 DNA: TGCGCCAGCAGCTTGGGGGTACAGGGTTTCGGCACCGGGGAGCTGTTTTTT.

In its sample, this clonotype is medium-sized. CDR3 nucleotide sequence: TGTGCCAGCAGCCAAGATAAGCGGGAGCGCGAGCAGTACTTC. The encoded protein is CASSQDKREREQYF. The chain has TRBV4-2 and TRBJ2-7; 8 bases are a match to TRBD2. This CDR3 comprises 14 residues. The J segment lost 6 bases and the V segment lost 0 bases, leaving 4 bases of the junction unmatched. Germline CDR1 reads LGHNA; CDR2 reads YNFKEQ.

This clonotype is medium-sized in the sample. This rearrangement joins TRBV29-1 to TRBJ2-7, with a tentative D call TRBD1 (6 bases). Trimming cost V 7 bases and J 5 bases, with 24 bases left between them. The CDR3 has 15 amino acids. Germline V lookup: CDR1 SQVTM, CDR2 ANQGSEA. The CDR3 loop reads CSAQKQDSPPHEQYF. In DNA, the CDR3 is TGCAGCGCCCAAAAACAGGACAGCCCTCCCCACGAGCAGTACTTC.

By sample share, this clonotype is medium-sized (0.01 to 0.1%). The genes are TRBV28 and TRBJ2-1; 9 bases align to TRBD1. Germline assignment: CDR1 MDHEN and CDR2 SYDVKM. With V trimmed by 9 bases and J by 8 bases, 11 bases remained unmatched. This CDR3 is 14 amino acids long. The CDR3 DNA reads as TGTGCCAGTGTACCGGGACAGGGTTTTCATGAGCAGTTCTTC. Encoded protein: CASVPGQGFHEQFF.

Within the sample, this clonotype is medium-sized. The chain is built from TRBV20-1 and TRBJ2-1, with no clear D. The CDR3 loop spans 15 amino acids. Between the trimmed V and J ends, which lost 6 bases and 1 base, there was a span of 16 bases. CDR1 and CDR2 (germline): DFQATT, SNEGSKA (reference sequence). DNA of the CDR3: TGCAGTGCGCAGTTGGGTCAGAATTCCTACAATGAGCAGTTCTTC. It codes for CSAQLGQNSYNEQFF.